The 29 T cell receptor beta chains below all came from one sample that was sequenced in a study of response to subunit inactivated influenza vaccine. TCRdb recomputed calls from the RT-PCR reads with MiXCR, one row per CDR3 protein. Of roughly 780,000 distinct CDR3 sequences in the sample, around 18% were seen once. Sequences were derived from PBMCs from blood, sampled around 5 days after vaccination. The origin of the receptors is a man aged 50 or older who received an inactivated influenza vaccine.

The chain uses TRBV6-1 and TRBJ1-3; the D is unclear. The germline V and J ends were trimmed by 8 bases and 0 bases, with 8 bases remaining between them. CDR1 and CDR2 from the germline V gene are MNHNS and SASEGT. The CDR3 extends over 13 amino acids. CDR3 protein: CASGSRSGNTIYF. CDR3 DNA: TGTGCCAGCGGGAGCCGCTCTGGAAACACCATATATTTT.

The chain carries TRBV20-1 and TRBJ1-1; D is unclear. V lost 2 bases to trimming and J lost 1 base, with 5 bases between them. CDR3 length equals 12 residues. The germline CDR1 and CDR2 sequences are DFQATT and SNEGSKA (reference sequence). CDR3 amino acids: CSARHTNTEAFF. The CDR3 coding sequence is TGCAGTGCTAGACACACGAACACTGAAGCTTTCTTT.

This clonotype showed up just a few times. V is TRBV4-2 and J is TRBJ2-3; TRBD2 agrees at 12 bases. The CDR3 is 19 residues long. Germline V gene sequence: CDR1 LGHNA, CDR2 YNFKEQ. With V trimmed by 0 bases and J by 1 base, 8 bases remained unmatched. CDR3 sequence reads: CASSQDPGLAGLRTDTQYF. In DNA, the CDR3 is TGTGCCAGCAGCCAAGATCCCGGACTAGCGGGGCTACGCACAGATACGCAGTATTTT.

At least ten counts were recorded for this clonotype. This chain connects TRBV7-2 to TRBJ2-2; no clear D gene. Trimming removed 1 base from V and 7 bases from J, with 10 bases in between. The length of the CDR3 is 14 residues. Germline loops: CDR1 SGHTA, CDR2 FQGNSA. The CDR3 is CASSLVRKGGELFF. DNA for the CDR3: TGTGCCAGCAGCTTAGTTCGAAAGGGCGGGGAGCTGTTTTTT.

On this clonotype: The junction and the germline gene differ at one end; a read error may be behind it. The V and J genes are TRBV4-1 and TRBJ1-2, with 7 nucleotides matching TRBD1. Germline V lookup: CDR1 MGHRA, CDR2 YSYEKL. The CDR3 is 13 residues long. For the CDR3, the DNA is TGCGCCAGCAGCCAACATGGCCCGGACAGGAGATCCTTC. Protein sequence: CASSQHGPDRRSF.

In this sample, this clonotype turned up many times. The CDR3 spells CATSRDPPTSGNEQFF. CDR3 sequence (DNA): TGTGCCACCAGCAGAGACCCGCCAACTAGCGGCAATGAGCAGTTCTTC. V usage is TRBV15 and J usage is TRBJ2-1; 8 bases agree with TRBD2. This CDR3 has 16 amino acids. Looked up from germline, CDR1 is LNHNV and CDR2 is YYDKDF (reference sequence). J gave up 6 bases and V 0 bases, and 7 bases lay outside the gene matches. Based on the CDR3 plus reference TRBV15 and TRBJ2-1, the full variable domain is DAMVIQNPRYQVTQFGKPVTLSCSQTLNHNVMYWYQQKSSQAPKLLFHYYDKDFNNEADTPDNFQSRRPNTSFCFLDIRSPGLGDTAMYLCATSRDPPTSGNEQFFGPGTRLTVL.

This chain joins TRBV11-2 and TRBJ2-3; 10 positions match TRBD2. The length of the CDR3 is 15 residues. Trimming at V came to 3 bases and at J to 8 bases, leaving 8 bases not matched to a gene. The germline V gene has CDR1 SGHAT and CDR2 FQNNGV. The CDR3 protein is CASSFELAGSGTQYF. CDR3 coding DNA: TGTGCCAGCAGCTTCGAACTAGCGGGATCGGGTACGCAGTATTTT.

In nucleotides, the CDR3 is TGTGCCAGCAGACTAGACAGGAGCGGGCCGACCCAGTACTTC. Amino acid sequence: CASRLDRSGPTQYF. The chain combines TRBV7-2 with TRBJ2-5, with D possibly being TRBD1 or TRBD2 (6 bases each). The CDR3 is made up of 14 amino acids. V lost 6 bases and J 7 bases, leaving 18 bases between the germline ends. Germline CDR1 is SGHTA and CDR2 is FQGNSA.

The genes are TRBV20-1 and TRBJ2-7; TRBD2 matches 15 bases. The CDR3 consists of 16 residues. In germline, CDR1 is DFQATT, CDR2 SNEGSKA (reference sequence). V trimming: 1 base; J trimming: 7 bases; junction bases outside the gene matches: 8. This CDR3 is CSARGGTSGRFGEQYF. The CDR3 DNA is TGCAGTGCTAGAGGAGGGACTAGCGGGAGGTTTGGAGAGCAGTACTTC.

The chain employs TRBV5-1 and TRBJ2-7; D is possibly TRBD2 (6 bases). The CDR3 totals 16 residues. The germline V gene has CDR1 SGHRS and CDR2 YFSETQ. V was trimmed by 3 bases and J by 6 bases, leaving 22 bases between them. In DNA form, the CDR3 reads TGCGCCAGCAGCTGGGGGGTGACGGGATGGTCCAGCGAGCAGTACTTC. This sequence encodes CASSWGVTGWSSEQYF.

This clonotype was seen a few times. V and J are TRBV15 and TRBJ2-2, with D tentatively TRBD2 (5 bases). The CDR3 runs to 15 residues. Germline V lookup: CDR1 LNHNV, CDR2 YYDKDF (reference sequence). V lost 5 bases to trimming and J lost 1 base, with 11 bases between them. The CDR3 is CATSYRRENTGELFF. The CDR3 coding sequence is TGTGCCACCAGCTATCGACGGGAGAACACCGGGGAGCTGTTTTTT.

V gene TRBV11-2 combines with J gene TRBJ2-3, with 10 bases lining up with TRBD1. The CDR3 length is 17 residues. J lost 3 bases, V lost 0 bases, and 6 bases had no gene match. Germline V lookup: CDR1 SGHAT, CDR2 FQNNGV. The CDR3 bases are TGTGCCAGCAGCTTAGAAACGACAGGGGGCCGGACAGATACGCAGTATTTT. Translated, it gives CASSLETTGGRTDTQYF.

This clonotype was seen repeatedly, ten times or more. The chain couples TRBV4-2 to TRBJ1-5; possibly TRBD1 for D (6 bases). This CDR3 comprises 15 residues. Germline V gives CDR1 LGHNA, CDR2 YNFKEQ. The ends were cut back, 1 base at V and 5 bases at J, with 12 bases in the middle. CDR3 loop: CASSQVSGQDQPQHF. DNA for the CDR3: TGTGCCAGCAGCCAAGTATCGGGACAAGATCAGCCCCAGCATTTT.

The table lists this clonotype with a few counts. The CDR3 here is CASSDFTGAEVELFF. The CDR3 DNA follows: TGCGCCAGCAGTGACTTTACAGGCGCGGAGGTAGAGCTGTTTTTT. This chain joins TRBV10-1 and TRBJ2-2, with D perhaps being TRBD1 or TRBD2 (5 bases each). The CDR3 has 15 residues. V lost 3 bases, J lost 11 bases, and 19 bases lay in between. Germline loops: CDR1 WNHNN, CDR2 SYGVQD (reference sequence).

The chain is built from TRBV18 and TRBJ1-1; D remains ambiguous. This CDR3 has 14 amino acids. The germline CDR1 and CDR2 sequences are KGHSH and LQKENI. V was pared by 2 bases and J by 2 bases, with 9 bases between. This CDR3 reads CASSPFFVNTEAFF. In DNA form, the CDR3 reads TGTGCCAGCTCACCATTTTTTGTTAACACTGAAGCTTTCTTT. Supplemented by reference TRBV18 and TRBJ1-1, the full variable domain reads NAGVMQNPRHLVRRRGQEARLRCSPMKGHSHVYWYRQLPEEGLKFMVYLQKENIIDESGMPKERFSAEFPKEGPSILRIQQVVRGDSAAYFCASSPFFVNTEAFFGQGTRLTVV.

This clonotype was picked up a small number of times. The CDR3 protein is CARPLRRDCYEQYF. The CDR3 nucleotides read TGTGCCAGACCCCTCAGACGGGACTGCTACGAGCAGTACTTC. V usage is TRBV27 and J usage is TRBJ2-7; D perhaps matches TRBD2 (6 bases). The CDR3 is made up of 14 amino acids. Germline CDR1 MNHEY, CDR2 SMNVEV (reference sequence). Trimming took 9 bases from V and 3 from J, leaving 18 bases between them.

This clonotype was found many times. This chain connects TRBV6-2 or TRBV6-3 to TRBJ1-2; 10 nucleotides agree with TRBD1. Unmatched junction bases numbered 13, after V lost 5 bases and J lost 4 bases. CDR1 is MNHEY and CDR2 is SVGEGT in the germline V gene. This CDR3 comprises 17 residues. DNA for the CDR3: TGTGCCAGCAGTCCGCGAACGACAGGGGGCCAAATCTATGGCTACACCTTC. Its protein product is CASSPRTTGGQIYGYTF.

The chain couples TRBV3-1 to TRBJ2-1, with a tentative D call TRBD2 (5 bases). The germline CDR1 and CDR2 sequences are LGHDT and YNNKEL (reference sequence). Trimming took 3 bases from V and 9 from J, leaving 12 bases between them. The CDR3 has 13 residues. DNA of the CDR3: TGTGCCAGCAGCCATTTGAGAGGGCCTGAGCAGTTCTTC. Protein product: CASSHLRGPEQFF.

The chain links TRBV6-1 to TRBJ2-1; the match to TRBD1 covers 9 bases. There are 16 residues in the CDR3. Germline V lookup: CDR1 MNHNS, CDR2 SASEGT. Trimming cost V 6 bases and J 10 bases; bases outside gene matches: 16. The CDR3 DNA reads TGTGCCAGCAGATCCAACCGGGACAGGGTTTATGAGGAGCAGTTCTTC. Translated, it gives CASRSNRDRVYEEQFF.

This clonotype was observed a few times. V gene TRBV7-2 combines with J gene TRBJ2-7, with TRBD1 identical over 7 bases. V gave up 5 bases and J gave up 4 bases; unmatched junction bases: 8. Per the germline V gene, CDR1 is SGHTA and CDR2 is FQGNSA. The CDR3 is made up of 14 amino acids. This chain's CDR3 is CASSNPGQLYEQYF. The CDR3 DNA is TGTGCCAGCAGCAACCCGGGACAGCTTTACGAGCAGTACTTC.

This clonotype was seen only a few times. CDR3 DNA sequence: TGTGCCAGCAGTTTATTACGCCTTCTAGCCAAAAACATTCAGTACTTC. It encodes CASSLLRLLAKNIQYF. V is TRBV28 and J is TRBJ2-4; D unresolved. The length of the CDR3 is 16 residues. Germline V lookup: CDR1 MDHEN, CDR2 SYDVKM. The V end lost 1 base, the J end lost 0 bases, and 10 bases lay between the germline ends.

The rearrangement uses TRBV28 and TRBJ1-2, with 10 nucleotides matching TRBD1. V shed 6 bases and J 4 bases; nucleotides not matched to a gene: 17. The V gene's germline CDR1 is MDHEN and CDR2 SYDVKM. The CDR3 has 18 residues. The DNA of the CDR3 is TGTGCCAGCAGCCCTTTTTCGTTTAGGGACAGGGGCTCCTATGGCTACACCTTC. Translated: CASSPFSFRDRGSYGYTF.

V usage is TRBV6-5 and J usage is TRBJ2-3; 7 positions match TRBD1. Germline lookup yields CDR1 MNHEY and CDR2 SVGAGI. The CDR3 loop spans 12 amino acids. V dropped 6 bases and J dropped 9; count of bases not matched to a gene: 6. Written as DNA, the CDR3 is TGTGCCAGCAGACATACAGGGGACACGCAGTATTTT. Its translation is CASRHTGDTQYF.

The CDR3 coding sequence is TGTGCCAGCAGTGCCTCCCGGGGGGCTAACGAGCAGTACTTC. This translates into CASSASRGANEQYF. The chain is built from TRBV6-2 or TRBV6-3 and TRBJ2-7; the D gene is possibly TRBD2 (7 bases). Trimming pared 5 bases from V and 5 bases from J, leaving 16 bases between. The CDR3 runs 14 residues. Germline V gives CDR1 MNHEY, CDR2 SVGEGT.

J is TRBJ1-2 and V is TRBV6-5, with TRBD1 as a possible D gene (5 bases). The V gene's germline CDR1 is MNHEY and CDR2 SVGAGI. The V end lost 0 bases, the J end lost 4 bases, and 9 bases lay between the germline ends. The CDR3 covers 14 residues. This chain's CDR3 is CASSYSGQSYGYTF. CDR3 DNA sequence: TGTGCCAGCAGTTACTCGGGGCAGTCCTATGGCTACACCTTC.

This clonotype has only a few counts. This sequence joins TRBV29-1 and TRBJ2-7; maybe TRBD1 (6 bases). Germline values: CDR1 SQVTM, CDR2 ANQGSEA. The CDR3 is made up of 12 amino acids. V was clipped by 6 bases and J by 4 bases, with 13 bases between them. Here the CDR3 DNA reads TGCAGCGTCGCCCCGGACAGATACGAGCAGTACTTC. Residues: CSVAPDRYEQYF.

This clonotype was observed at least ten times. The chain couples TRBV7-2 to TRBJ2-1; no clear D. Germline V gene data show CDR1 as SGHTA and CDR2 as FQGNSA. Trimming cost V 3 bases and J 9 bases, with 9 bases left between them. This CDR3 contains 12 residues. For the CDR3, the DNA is TGTGCCAGCAGCTTCTTCTTGGGTGAGCAGTTCTTC. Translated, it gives CASSFFLGEQFF.

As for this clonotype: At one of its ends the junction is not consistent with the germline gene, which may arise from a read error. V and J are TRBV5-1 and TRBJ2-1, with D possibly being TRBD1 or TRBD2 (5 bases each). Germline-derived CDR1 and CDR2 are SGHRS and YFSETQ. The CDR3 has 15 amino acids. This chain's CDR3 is CASSLEGTPYNKQFF. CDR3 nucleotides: TGCGCCAGCAGCTTGGAGGGGACGCCCTACAATAAGCAGTTCTTC.

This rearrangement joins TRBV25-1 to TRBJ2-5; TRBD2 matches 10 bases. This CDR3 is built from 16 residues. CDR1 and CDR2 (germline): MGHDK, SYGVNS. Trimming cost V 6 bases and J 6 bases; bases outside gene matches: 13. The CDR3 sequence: CASRRTGGSGRQTQYF. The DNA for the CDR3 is TGTGCCAGCAGGCGAACGGGGGGTAGCGGGAGGCAGACCCAGTACTTC.